The clone carrying this T cell receptor (beta chain) was recorded many times. TCRdb ran MiXCR on the 5' RACE reads and lists one entry per CDR3 protein. The table lists some 250,000 distinct CDR3 sequences, more than 9.5% of them singletons, with 3.5% to 5% in the top ten. This sample was taken from a study of identical twins. The same sample was also studied in work on yellow fever vaccine responses in identical twins.

The receptor comes from a woman aged 18-29 years in good health. The sample taken for sequencing was memory (CD45RO+) T cells sorted from blood.

The CDR3 DNA follows: TGTGCCAGCAGCTTACTAGAAACCTACAATGAGCAGTTCTTC. It translates to CASSLLETYNEQFF. This rearrangement joins TRBV12-3 or TRBV12-4 to TRBJ2-1, with a tentative D call TRBD2 (5 bases). Trimming left V 6 bases short and J 2 bases short, with 11 bases between. This CDR3 spans 14 amino acids.